Listed here are 25 T cell receptor delta chains from one sample, sequenced in a study of gamma-delta chains in newborns, infants, children. TCRdb re-called clones from the reads using CATT. Of around 5,400 delta-chain clones detected, under 20% appear once; the ten largest clones hold about 5%. The sample consisted of blood. The receptors come from a child who was a newborn, infant or young child, either healthy, febrile or measles-vaccinated (not recorded which).

Note on this clone: At one of its ends the junction is not consistent with the germline gene, which may arise from a read error. The V and J genes are TRDV1 and TRDJ1, with 9 bases identical to TRDD3. The CDR3 covers 14 residues. Germline CDR1 and CDR2: TSWWSYY and QGS. For the CDR3, the DNA is TGCTCTGGATACTGGGGGACGTACACCGATAAACTCATCTTT. It encodes CSGYWGTYTDKLIF.

By sample fraction, this clone is medium-sized. The V gene is TRDV1, the J gene TRDJ1, with 11 bases aligning to TRDD3. After removal of 4 bases from V and 3 bases from J, the junction contained 25 bases not matched to a gene. The V gene's germline CDR1 is TSWWSYY and CDR2 QGS. CDR3 length equals 22 residues. Here the CDR3 DNA reads TGTGCTCTTGGGGTCAGGGGCCTTCCTACGACCTGGGGTGGGGGATACGCCGATAAACTCATCTTT. This translates into CALGVRGLPTTWGGGYADKLIF.

Regarding this clone: This DNA's translation differs at residue 4 from TCRdb's protein, which comes from a much larger clone; a read error is likely, and the protein shown is translated from the DNA. The V gene is TRDV2, the J gene TRDJ1, with unresolved D. Germline lookup yields CDR1 GEAIGNYY and CDR2 EKD. Trimming took 5 bases from V and 0 from J, leaving 18 bases between them. The CDR3 covers 16 residues. Here the CDR3 DNA reads TGTGCCTGTGGCCCCCTCCAGAGGGCCTACACCGATAAACTCATCTTT. Translating it yields CACGPLQRAYTDKLIF.

This sequence joins TRDV1 and TRDJ1; TRDD3 aligns across 9 bases. In the absence of a J gene in TCRdb, the DNA was matched to germline to assign it here. The CDR3 loop spans 22 amino acids. Germline assignment: CDR1 TSWWSYY and CDR2 QGS. After removal of 0 bases from V and 1 base from J, the junction contained 21 bases not matched to a gene. The CDR3 DNA follows: TGTGCTCTTGGGGAACTGCTAAGAGGACAGGATACTGGGGGAGTTTGCACCGATAAACTCATCTTT. Translation gives CALGELLRGQDTGGVCTDKLIF.

As regards this clone: This may stem from a read error, because a much larger clone lies one nucleotide away. The sample contains more than one DNA sequence encoding this CDR3. The chain joins TRDV2 to TRDJ2, with 7 positions matching TRDD3. This CDR3 contains 16 residues. From germline, CDR1 is GEAIGNYY and CDR2 EKD. The CDR3 sequence: CACDKLGIALTAQLFF. Here the CDR3 DNA reads TGTGCCTGCGACAAACTGGGGATCGCCCTGACAGCACAACTCTTCTTT.

Of note for this clone: The junction does not match germline at one end; this may be a read error. The chain has TRDV2 and TRDJ3; 11 nucleotides agree with TRDD3. Germline CDR1 GEAIGNYY, CDR2 EKD. The CDR3 runs to 21 residues. CDR3 DNA sequence: TGTGCCCGTGACACGGGAGGCTGGGGGATACCGAGCTCCTGGGACACCCGACAGATGTTTTTC. Protein: CARDTGGWGIPSSWDTRQMFF.

Only a few counts were recorded for this clone. The CDR3 sequence: CACDMAHGGDSSWDTRQMFF. The CDR3 nucleotides read TGTGCCTGTGACATGGCCCACGGCGGGGACAGCTCCTGGGACACCCGACAGATGTTTTTC. V and J are TRDV2 and TRDJ3; maybe TRDD3 (5 bases). The J gene is absent in TCRdb and was assigned here via DNA matching to germline. V was shortened by 2 bases and J by 0 bases, with 19 bases between the two germline ends. CDR3 size: 20 residues. Germline assignment: CDR1 GEAIGNYY and CDR2 EKD.

As to this clone: A much more abundant neighbour one base away suggests this may be a read error. The same CDR3 also results from other DNA sequences found in this sample. V usage is TRDV2 and J usage is TRDJ1; TRDD3 matches at 12 bases. In germline, CDR1 is GEAIGNYY, CDR2 EKD. CDR3 length: 19 amino acids. The CDR3, as DNA: TGCGCCTGTGACACTCTTACTGGGGGATACCATTCTAACACCGATAAACTCATCTTT. Encoded protein: CACDTLTGGYHSNTDKLIF.

As to this clone: A read error is likely here: a far larger clone is one base away. The same CDR3 arises from other DNA sequences in this sample as well. This rearrangement joins TRDV2 to TRDJ3; D uncertain. Germline CDR1 is GEAIGNYY and CDR2 is EKD. The CDR3 spans 13 residues. CDR3 DNA sequence: TGTGCCTGTGACACCTGGGACACCCGGCAGATGTTTTTC. Protein product: CACDTWDTRQMFF.

Note on this clone: The sample contains more than one DNA sequence encoding this CDR3. The rearrangement joins TRDV2 to TRDJ3; 9 nucleotides agree with TRDD3. Losses at the gene ends were 4 bases for V and 0 bases for J; bases not matched to a gene: 3. CDR1 and CDR2 from the germline V gene are GEAIGNYY and EKD. The CDR3 consists of 17 residues. CDR3: CACEYWGSSWDTRQMFF. DNA of the CDR3: TGTGCCTGTGAATACTGGGGGAGCTCCTGGGACACCCGACAGATGTTTTTC.

Concerning this clone: A much larger clone differs from this one at a single base, so this may be a read error. Other DNA sequences in this sample translate to the same CDR3. This chain uses TRDV2 with TRDJ3; 11 nucleotides agree with TRDD3. The CDR3 extends over 18 amino acids. Germline V CDR1 and CDR2: GEAIGNYY, EKD. CDR3 coding DNA: TGTGCCTGCGACACCGTACTGGGGGATACCTGGGACACCCGACAGATGTTTTTC. Translated, it gives CACDTVLGDTWDTRQMFF.

A few counts support this clone. The V gene is TRDV2, the J gene TRDJ3; 9 nucleotides agree with TRDD3. The CDR3 runs 24 residues. V was clipped by 0 bases and J by 0 bases; unmatched bases: 20. Germline CDR1 GEAIGNYY, CDR2 EKD. The CDR3 region is CACDTGFELGDPTRSSWDTRQMFF. The CDR3 coding sequence is TGTGCCTGTGACACCGGATTCGAACTGGGGGACCCCACCCGGAGCTCCTGGGACACCCGACAGATGTTTTTC.

This clone is classed as medium-sized. The chain uses TRDV1 and TRDJ1; a weak D match, TRDD3 (6 bases). Germline assignment: CDR1 TSWWSYY and CDR2 QGS. This CDR3 spans 18 amino acids. Trimming took 4 bases from V and 0 from J, leaving 21 bases between them. CDR3 coding DNA: TGTGCTCTTGGGGGACCACTCGGGGGAGGCCGGTACACCGATAAACTCATCTTT. Encoded protein: CALGGPLGGGRYTDKLIF.

The chain uses TRDV1 and TRDJ1, with 8 bases that match TRDD2. The J gene, missing from TCRdb, was assigned here through DNA to germline matching. This CDR3 has 17 amino acids. The germline gives CDR1 TSWWSYY, CDR2 QGS. Trimming removed 4 bases from V and 8 bases from J; junction bases left unmatched: 18. The CDR3 region is CALGAVFLRAGEGKLIF. The CDR3 nucleotides read TGTGCTCTTGGGGCCGTCTTCCTACGAGCTGGGGAGGGGAAACTCATCTTT.

There is no J gene call, but TRDV2 is given as the V gene; the table calls TRDD3, which could not be checked here. The CDR3 loop spans 17 amino acids. Germline V CDR1 and CDR2: GEAIGNYY, EKD. CDR3 coding DNA: TGTGCCTGTGACACGATAGGGGGGCTCGCGTACACCGATAAGCTCATCTTT. The encoded protein is CACDTIGGLAYTDKLIF.

This clone was counted only a few times. The junction does not match germline at one end; this may be a read error. The chain recombines TRDV2 with TRDJ1; 13 bases align to TRDD3. Germline V gene data show CDR1 as GEAIGNYY and CDR2 as EKD. CDR3 length equals 24 residues. CDR3 loop: CACDTVNPPETGGYARTGADKLIF. The CDR3 DNA is TGTGCCTGCGACACCGTGAACCCGCCCGAAACTGGGGGATACGCCAGGACGGGGGCCGATAAACTCATCTTT.

A word on this clone: An end of the junction does not agree with germline; a read error may underlie this. The chain combines TRDV2 with TRDJ3, with 8 positions matching TRDD3. TCRdb does not report a J gene; here it was assigned by matching the DNA to germline references. The germline gives CDR1 GEAIGNYY, CDR2 EKD. The CDR3 spans 17 residues. The CDR3 loop reads CAYDIRGDTWDTRQMFF. As DNA, the CDR3 is TGTGCCTATGACATAAGGGGGGATACCTGGGACACCCGACAGATGTTTTTC.

This clone was counted between two and nine times. The chain recombines TRDV3 with TRDJ1, with D possibly being TRDD3 (6 bases). No J segment appears in TCRdb, so it was assigned here by matching the sequence to germline. CDR3 length: 17 amino acids. The germline V and J ends were trimmed by 2 bases and 2 bases, with 24 bases remaining between them. Germline CDR1 and CDR2: TVYSNPD and GDNSRS (reference sequence). The DNA of the CDR3 is TGTGCCTTTCAGTCGTCGAGGGAGATACGCTATACCGATAAACTCATCTTT. Protein sequence: CAFQSSREIRYTDKLIF.

This clone was found a few times. Germline is not matched at one junction end, which may reflect a read error. The gene calls are TRDV2 and TRDJ2; 8 nucleotides agree with TRDD3. The CDR3 has 14 amino acids. From germline, CDR1 is GEAIGNYY and CDR2 EKD. As DNA, the CDR3 is TGTGCCAGTGACATACTGGGGGGTACAGCACAACTCTTCTTT. Translated: CASDILGGTAQLFF.

To note about this clone: This may come from a read error, since a much larger clone is one base off. The chain uses TRDV2 and TRDJ3; 7 nucleotides agree with TRDD3. The J gene, left out of TCRdb, was set here by checking the DNA against germline. The CDR3 sequence is 21 residues long. The germline gives CDR1 GEAIGNYY, CDR2 EKD. The CDR3 here is CACDTGWGTPRSSWDTRQMFF. In DNA, the CDR3 is TGCGCCTGTGACACCGGTTGGGGGACTCCCCGCAGCTCCTGGGACACCCGACAGATGTTTTTC.

Worth noting for this clone: This may be a read error: a much more frequent sequence differs by one nucleotide. The genes are TRDV2 and TRDJ3; 13 nucleotides line up with TRDD3. This CDR3 has 20 amino acids. The germline CDR1 and CDR2 sequences are GEAIGNYY and EKD. The CDR3 region is CARDSVLGDTSSWDTRQMFF. DNA for the CDR3: TGTGCCCGTGACAGCGTACTGGGGGATACGAGCTCCTGGGACACCCGACAGATGTTTTTC.

This clone has a handful of counts. This chain joins TRDV2 and TRDJ1; TRDD2 might be the D (6 bases). Germline CDR1 reads GEAIGNYY; CDR2 reads EKD. Trimming stripped 5 bases from V and 3 bases from J, with 27 bases between. CDR3 size: 18 residues. This CDR3 reads CACVSASLGPSDPDKLIF. The CDR3 coding sequence is TGTGCCTGTGTATCAGCATCGCTAGGCCCTTCCGATCCCGATAAACTCATCTTT.

CDR3 protein: CACDPWNGGTPADKLIF. The CDR3 nucleotides are TGTGCCTGTGATCCATGGAACGGGGGGACCCCAGCCGATAAACTCATCTTT. The rearrangement uses TRDV2 and TRDJ1, with D possibly matching TRDD3 (6 bases). Here the J gene came from matching the DNA to germline, since TCRdb omits it. Germline assignment: CDR1 GEAIGNYY and CDR2 EKD. Deletions cut 4 bases from V and 3 bases from J, with 23 bases between. The length of the CDR3 is 17 residues.

This clone qualifies as medium-sized (0.01 to 0.1%). The V call is TRDV2, the J call TRDJ1, with D unclear. Germline V gene sequence: CDR1 GEAIGNYY, CDR2 EKD. This CDR3 region has 18 residues. V shed 1 base and J shed 0 bases, with 20 bases lying between them. CDR3 DNA: TGTGCCTGTGACACGGTCACATCCACGGCCACCTACACCGATAAACTCATCTTT. Encoded protein: CACDTVTSTATYTDKLIF.

In the case of this clone: At the DNA level, this CDR3 is encoded by other sequences in the same sample as well. The V and J genes are TRDV2 and TRDJ3; TRDD3 matches 12 bases. Germline V lookup: CDR1 GEAIGNYY, CDR2 EKD. The length of the CDR3 is 17 residues. CDR3 nucleotides: TGTGCTTGCGACTCTGGGGGATACGGGTGGGACACCCGACAGATGTTTTTC. Its translation is CACDSGGYGWDTRQMFF.